A single sample gave rise to the 2 T cell receptor beta chains below, sequenced in a study of blood T cell repertoires in COVID-19. Repertoires were generated with immunoSEQ multiplex PCR, while TCRdb's copy carries only in-frame clones and drops some. This sample has around 250,000 clones, with approximately 88% found just once. The sequenced sample consisted of peripheral blood. The receptors were sampled from a human donor in a cohort sampled during active COVID-19.

The chain recombines TRBV19 with TRBJ1-6; TRBD1 matches 7 bases. V lost 5 bases and J lost 7; bases outside the gene matches: 8. This CDR3 has 15 amino acids. Germline CDR1 LNHDA, CDR2 SQIVND (reference sequence). Here the CDR3 DNA reads TGTGCCAGTAGTTCGGGACAGCCGACAAATTCACCCCTCCACTTT. Protein product: CASSSGQPTNSPLHF.

This clone was counted once. The chain links TRBV2 to TRBJ1-5; D gene uncertain. Trimming shortened V by 4 bases and J by 0 bases, and 4 bases separated the two germline ends. The CDR3 is 13 amino acids. Germline CDR1 SNHLY, CDR2 FYNNEI. The CDR3 DNA follows: TGTGCCAGCAGTGTGTATAGCAATCAGCCCCAGCATTTT. The encoded protein is CASSVYSNQPQHF.